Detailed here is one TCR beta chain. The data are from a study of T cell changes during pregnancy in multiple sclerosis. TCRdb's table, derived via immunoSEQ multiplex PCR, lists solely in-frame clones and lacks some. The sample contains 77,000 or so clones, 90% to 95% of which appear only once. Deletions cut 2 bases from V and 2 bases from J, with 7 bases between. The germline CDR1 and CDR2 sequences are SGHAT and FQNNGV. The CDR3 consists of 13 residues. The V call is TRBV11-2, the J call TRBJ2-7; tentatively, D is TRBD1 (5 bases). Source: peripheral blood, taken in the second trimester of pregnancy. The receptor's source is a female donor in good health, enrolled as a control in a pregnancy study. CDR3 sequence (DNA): TGTGCCAGCAGCTTATCGGACACCTACGAGCAGTACTTC. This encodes CASSLSDTYEQYF.